This TCR beta chain originates from a study of T-cell reconstitution after alpha-beta-depleted transplantation in children. Overall study findings and caveats: Diversity of TCRbeta at day 60 was high in some patients, arising from surviving recipient T cells and thymic progenitors.

As it was prepared, the TCRbeta library received unique molecular identifiers. TCRdb fed the PCR reads into MiXCR, producing one record per CDR3 protein. Of some 300,000 distinct CDR3 sequences in the sample, about 9.4% are singletons; the top ten hold 7.5%. CDR3 length: 17 residues. J lost 2 bases, V lost 2 bases, and 5 bases had no gene match. CDR1 is SGHAT and CDR2 is FQNNGV in the germline V gene. With regard to this clonotype: Its antigen is still unknown.

This clonotype was sampled from a boy under two years old with acute myeloid leukemia, due to receive a stem cell transplant. The sample was PBMCs, taken before TCRalphabeta/CD19-depleted stem cell transplant. J is TRBJ2-4 and V is TRBV11-2; 11 bases map to TRBD2. The CDR3 protein is CASSLSETSGTKNIQYF. CDR3 bases: TGTGCCAGCAGCTTATCCGAGACTAGCGGGACCAAAAACATTCAGTACTTC.